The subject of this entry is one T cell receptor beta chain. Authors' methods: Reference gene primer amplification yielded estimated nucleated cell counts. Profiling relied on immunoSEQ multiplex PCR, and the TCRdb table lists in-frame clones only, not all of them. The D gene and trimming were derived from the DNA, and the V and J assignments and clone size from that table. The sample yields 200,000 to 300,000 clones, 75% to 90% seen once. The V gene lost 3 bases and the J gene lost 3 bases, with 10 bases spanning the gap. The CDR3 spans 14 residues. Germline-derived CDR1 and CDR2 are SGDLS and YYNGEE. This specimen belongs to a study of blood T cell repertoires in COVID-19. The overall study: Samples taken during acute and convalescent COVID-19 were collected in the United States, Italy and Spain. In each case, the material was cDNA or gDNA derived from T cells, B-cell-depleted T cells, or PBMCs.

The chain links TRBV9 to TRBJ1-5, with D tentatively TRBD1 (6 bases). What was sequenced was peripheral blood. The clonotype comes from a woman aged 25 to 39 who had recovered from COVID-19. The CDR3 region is CASSGGRSNQPQHF. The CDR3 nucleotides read TGTGCCAGCAGCGGGGGGCGATCCAATCAGCCCCAGCATTTT.